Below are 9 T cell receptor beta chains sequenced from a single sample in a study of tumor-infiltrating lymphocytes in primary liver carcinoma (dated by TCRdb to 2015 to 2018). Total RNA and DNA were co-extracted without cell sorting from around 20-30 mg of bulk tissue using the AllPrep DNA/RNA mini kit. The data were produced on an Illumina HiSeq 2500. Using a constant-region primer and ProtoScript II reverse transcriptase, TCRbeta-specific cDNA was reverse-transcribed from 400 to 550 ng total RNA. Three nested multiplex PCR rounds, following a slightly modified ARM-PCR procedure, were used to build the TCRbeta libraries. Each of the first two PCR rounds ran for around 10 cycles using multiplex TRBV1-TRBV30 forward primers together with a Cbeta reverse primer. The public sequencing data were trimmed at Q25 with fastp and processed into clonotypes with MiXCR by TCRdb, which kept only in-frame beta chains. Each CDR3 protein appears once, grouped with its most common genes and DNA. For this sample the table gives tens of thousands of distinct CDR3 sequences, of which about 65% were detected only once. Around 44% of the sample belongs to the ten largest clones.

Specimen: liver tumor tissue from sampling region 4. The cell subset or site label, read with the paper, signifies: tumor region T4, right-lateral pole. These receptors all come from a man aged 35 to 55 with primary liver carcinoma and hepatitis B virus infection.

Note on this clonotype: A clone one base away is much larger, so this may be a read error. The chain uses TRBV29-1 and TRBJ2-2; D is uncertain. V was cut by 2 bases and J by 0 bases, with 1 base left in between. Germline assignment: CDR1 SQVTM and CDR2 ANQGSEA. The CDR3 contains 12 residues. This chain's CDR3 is CSVETNTGELFF. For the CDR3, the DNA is TGCAGCGTTGAAACGAACACCGGGGAGCTGTTTTTT.

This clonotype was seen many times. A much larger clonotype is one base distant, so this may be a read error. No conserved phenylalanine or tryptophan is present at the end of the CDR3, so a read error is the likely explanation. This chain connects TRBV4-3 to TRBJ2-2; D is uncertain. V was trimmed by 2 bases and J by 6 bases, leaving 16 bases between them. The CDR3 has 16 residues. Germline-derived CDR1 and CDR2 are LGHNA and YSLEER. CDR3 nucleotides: TGCGCCAGCAGCCAAAACCCAGAAGGAAACCCCGGGGAGCTGTTTTCT. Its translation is CASSQNPEGNPGELFS.

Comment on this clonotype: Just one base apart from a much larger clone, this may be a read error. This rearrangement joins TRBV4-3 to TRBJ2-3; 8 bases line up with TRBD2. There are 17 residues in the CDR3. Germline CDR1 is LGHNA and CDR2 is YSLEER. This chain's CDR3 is CARSQDTDAGGTDTQYF. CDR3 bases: TGCGCCAGGAGCCAGGATACCGACGCGGGAGGAACAGATACGCAGTATTTT.

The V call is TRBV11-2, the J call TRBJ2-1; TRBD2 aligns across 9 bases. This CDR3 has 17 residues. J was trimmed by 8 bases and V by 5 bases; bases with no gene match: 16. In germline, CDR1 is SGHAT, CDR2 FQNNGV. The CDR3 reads CASSRRLAVGPGDEQFF. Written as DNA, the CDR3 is TGTGCCAGCAGCAGGAGACTAGCGGTAGGGCCAGGGGATGAGCAGTTCTTC.

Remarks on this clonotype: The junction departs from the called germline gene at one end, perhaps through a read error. The CDR3 reads CANSLESFDTQYF. The CDR3 DNA reads as TGTGCCAACAGCCTGGAAAGTTTTGATACGCAGTATTTT. V is TRBV5-4 and J is TRBJ2-3; D is uncertain. Germline lookup yields CDR1 SGHNT and CDR2 YYREEE (reference sequence). The CDR3 loop spans 13 amino acids. The full variable domain, in which reference TRBV5-4 and TRBJ2-3 provide the parts outside the CDR3, is ETGVTQSPTHLIKTRGQQVTLRCSSQSGHNTVSWYQQALGQGPQFIFQYYREEENGRGNFPPRFSGLQFPNYSSELNVNALELDDSALYLCANSLESFDTQYFGPGTRLTVL.

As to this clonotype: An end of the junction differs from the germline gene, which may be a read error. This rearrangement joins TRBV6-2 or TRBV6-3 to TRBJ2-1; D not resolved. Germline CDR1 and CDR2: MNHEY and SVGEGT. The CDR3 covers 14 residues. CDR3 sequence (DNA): TGTGCTAGCAGTTACGGGCCTTATAGCACGGAACAGTTCTTC. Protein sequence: CASSYGPYSTEQFF.

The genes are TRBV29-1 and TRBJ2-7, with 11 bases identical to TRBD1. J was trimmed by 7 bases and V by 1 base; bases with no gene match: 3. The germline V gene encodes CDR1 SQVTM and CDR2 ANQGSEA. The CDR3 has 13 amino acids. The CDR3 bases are TGCAGCGTTGAAGGGGGGACAGGGGGGGAGCAGTACTTC. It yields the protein CSVEGGTGGEQYF.

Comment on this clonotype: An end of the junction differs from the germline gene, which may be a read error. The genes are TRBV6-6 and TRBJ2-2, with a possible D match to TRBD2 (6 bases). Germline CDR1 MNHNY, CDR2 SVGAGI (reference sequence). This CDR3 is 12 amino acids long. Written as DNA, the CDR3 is TGTGCCAGCCATAAGAACACCGGGGGGCTGTTTTTT. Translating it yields CASHKNTGGLFF.

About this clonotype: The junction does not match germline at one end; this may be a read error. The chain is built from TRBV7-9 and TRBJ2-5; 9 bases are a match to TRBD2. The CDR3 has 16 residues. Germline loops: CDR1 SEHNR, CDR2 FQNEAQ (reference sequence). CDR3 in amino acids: CTSSLVRGEREETQYF. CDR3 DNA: TGTACCAGCAGCTTAGTTCGGGGGGAGCGGGAGGAGACACAGTACTTC. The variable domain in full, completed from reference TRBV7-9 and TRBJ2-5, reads DTGVSQNPRHKITKRGQNVTFRCDPISEHNRLYWYRQTLGQGPEFLTYFQNEAQLEKSRLLSDRFSAERPKGSFSTLEIQRTEQGDSAMYLCTSSLVRGEREETQYFGPGTRLLVL.